This TCR beta chain was sequenced in a study of graft-versus-host responses after intestinal transplantation. Study-wide background: Tacrolimus and steroids were given for about three years to all recipients after anti-thymocyte globulin induction.

This table comes from immunoSEQ multiplex PCR, and its TCRdb copy is limited to in-frame clones, with some not included. The top ten hold approximately 1.5% of the sample, which has tens of thousands of clones, 90% seen once. V dropped 9 bases and J dropped 6 bases, with 21 bases sitting between them. Germline CDR1 and CDR2: SGHRS and YFSETQ. There are 14 residues in the CDR3. Notes on this clone: Its target is not known.

Sample: unstimulated CD8+ T cells sorted from spleen or lymph node cells, taken before transplant. V usage is TRBV5-1 and J usage is TRBJ1-1; the D is unclear. The receptor's source is a human donor who was the organ donor for an intestinal transplant. The CDR3, as DNA: TGCGCCACCTCACTCCATCATCGCGGCCCTGAAGCTTTCTTT. Amino acid sequence: CATSLHHRGPEAFF. Based on the CDR3 plus reference TRBV5-1 and TRBJ1-1, the full variable domain is KAGVTQTPRYLIKTRGQQVTLSCSPISGHRSVSWYQQTPGQGLQFLFEYFSETQRNKGNFPGRFSGRQFSNSRSEMNVSTLELGDSALYLCATSLHHRGPEAFFGQGTRLTVV.